A selection of T cell receptor beta chains follows, all from one sample in a study of T cell repertoires in cytomegalovirus infection. TCRdb used MiXCR to reprocess the reads, holding one entry per CDR3 protein. This sample has approximately 490,000 distinct CDR3 sequences, with approximately 10% found just once. The specimen sequenced was PBMCs. Receptors were obtained from a human donor in good health (CMV status not recorded). Some clones in this sample may be carry-over from other donors' samples. CDR3s include the opening cysteine and the closing phenylalanine or tryptophan. D genes are given only for firm matches. Clone size appears in some rows only: once, few, many, or a class for an expanded clone.

size	V	D	J	CDR3	DNA
many	TRBV12-3/TRBV12-4	TRBD1	TRBJ1-5	CASSFSGGGNQPQHF	TGTGCCAGCAGTTTTTCAGGGGGCGGCAATCAGCCCCAGCATTTT
few	TRBV27	TRBD2	TRBJ2-1	CASSLRSGRATSNEQFF	TGTGCCAGCAGTTTGAGAAGTGGGAGGGCCACGTCGAATGAGCAGTTCTTC
few	TRBV27	NA	TRBJ1-2	CASSLSPGSYGYTF	TGTGCCAGCAGTTTATCACCAGGGTCCTATGGCTACACCTTC
many	TRBV29-1	NA	TRBJ2-7	CSARTGRIDEQYF	TGCAGCGCCCGAACGGGGCGCATCGACGAGCAGTACTTC
NA	TRBV3-1	TRBD2	TRBJ2-1	CASSQERLADFKRDEQFF	TGTGCCAGCAGCCAAGAACGTCTAGCGGACTTTAAACGGGATGAGCAGTTCTTC
few	TRBV19	NA	TRBJ1-5	CASNTLGGSNQPQHF	TGTGCCAGTAACACCCTGGGGGGTAGCAATCAGCCCCAGCATTTT
many	TRBV7-6	NA	TRBJ2-3	CASSLFTSSTDTQYF	TGTGCCAGCAGCTTATTTACCTCTAGCACAGATACGCAGTATTTT
many	TRBV12-5	TRBD1	TRBJ1-6	CASRQGNSPLHF	TGTGCTAGTAGACAGGGGAATTCACCCCTCCACTTT
many	TRBV23-1	TRBD2	TRBJ2-1	CASNGGRAPSSYNEQFF	TGCGCCAGCAACGGCGGGAGGGCCCCGAGCTCCTACAATGAGCAGTTCTTC
NA	TRBV18	NA	TRBJ1-1	CASSPRQFGANTEAFF	TGTGCCAGCTCACCAAGACAGTTCGGGGCGAACACTGAAGCTTTCTTT
NA	TRBV19	NA	TRBJ2-5	CASSPQGPETQYF	TGTGCCAGTAGTCCTCAGGGACCGGAGACCCAGTACTTC
NA	TRBV19	NA	TRBJ2-2	CASSIDLQPFTGELFF	TGTGCCAGTAGTATAGATCTCCAGCCGTTCACCGGGGAGCTGTTTTTT
many	TRBV20-1	TRBD2	TRBJ2-1	CSARRGSGYNEQFF	TGCAGTGCTAGGCGCGGGAGTGGTTACAATGAGCAGTTCTTC